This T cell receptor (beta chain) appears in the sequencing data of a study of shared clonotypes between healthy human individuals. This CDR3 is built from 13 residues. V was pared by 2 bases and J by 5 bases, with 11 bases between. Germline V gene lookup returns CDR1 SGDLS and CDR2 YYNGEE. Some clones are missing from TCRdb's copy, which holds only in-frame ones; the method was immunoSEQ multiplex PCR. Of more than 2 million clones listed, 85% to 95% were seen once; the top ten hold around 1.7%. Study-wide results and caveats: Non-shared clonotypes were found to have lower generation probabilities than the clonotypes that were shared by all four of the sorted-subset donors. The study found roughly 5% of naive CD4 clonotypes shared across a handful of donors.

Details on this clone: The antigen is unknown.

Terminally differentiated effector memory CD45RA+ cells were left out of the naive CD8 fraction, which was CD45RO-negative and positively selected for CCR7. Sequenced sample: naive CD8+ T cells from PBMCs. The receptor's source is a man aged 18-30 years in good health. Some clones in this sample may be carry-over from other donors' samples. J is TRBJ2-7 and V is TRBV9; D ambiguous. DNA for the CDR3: TGTGCCAGCAGCGTGCAACTGGGGAACGAGCAGTACTTC. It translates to CASSVQLGNEQYF. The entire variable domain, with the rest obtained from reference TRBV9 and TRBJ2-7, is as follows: DSGVTQTPKHLITATGQRVTLRCSPRSGDLSVYWYQQSLDQGLQFLIQYYNGEERAKGNILERFSAQQFPDLHSELNLSSLELGDSALYFCASSVQLGNEQYFGPGTRLTVT.